This T cell receptor beta chain was found in a study of blood T cell repertoires in COVID-19. At the level of the study: Acute and convalescent COVID-19 specimens originated in the United States, Italy and Spain.

This CDR3 spans 14 amino acids. Germline V gives CDR1 SGHTS, CDR2 YDEGEE. Trimming removed 5 bases from V and 4 bases from J; junction bases left unmatched: 7. In the authors' workflow: The authors estimated nucleated cell counts from reference gene primer amplification. TCRdb's table, derived via immunoSEQ multiplex PCR, lists solely in-frame clones and lacks some. V, J and clone size reflect that table, while D and trimming were determined from the DNA. The sample holds about 130,000 clones, around 81% seen once. The specimen was peripheral blood. The TCR sequence derives from a human donor in a cohort sampled during active COVID-19. V gene TRBV5-8 combines with J gene TRBJ1-1; 8 bases line up with TRBD1. The CDR3, as DNA: TGTGCCAGCAGTTTCGTGACAGGGGTCACTGAAGCTTTCTTT. Encoded protein: CASSFVTGVTEAFF.